A selection of T cell receptor beta chains follows, all from one sample in a study of T cells in Graves' hyperthyroidism and ophthalmopathy. TCRdb called the multiplex PCR reads again in MiXCR, with one record for every CDR3 protein. The sample has approximately 600,000 distinct CDR3 sequences, more than 13% seen once. The sequenced material came from blood. These receptors all stem from a woman aged 18-29 years with Graves' ophthalmopathy. Both conserved end residues are part of each CDR3. A D gene is named only where the DNA matches it firmly. Some rows have no size entry. The others give once, few or many, or a class for an expanded clone.

V gene: TRBV27; J gene: TRBJ1-2; clone size: many; D gene: TRBD1; CDR3 DNA: TGTGCCAGCAGTCTAGGACAGGGGAAGCTCTATGGCTACACCTTC; CDR3 protein: CASSLGQGKLYGYTF
V gene: TRBV28; J gene: TRBJ1-4; clone size: many; D gene: .; CDR3 DNA: TGTGCCAGCACCCCGACCGGGGATAATGAAAAACTGTTTTTT; CDR3 protein: CASTPTGDNEKLFF
V gene: TRBV4-3; J gene: TRBJ2-1; clone size: many; D gene: .; CDR3 DNA: TGCGCCAGCAGCCAGTCGACAGGTTTATCGGATGAGCAGTTCTTC; CDR3 protein: CASSQSTGLSDEQFF
V gene: TRBV20-1; J gene: TRBJ2-1; clone size: many; D gene: .; CDR3 DNA: TGCAGTGCTAGAGACGGAGGGACTTTCTCCTCCTACAATGAGCAGTTCTTC; CDR3 protein: CSARDGGTFSSYNEQFF
V gene: TRBV24-1; J gene: TRBJ2-4; clone size: few; D gene: .; CDR3 DNA: TGTGCCACCAGTGGAGTGATTGGAGGGGAGGACATTCAGTACTTC; CDR3 protein: CATSGVIGGEDIQYF
V gene: TRBV20-1; J gene: TRBJ2-7; clone size: few; D gene: .; CDR3 DNA: TGCAGTGCTAGAGATAGGGGGGCCGTCTTCTCCTACGAGCAGTACTTC; CDR3 protein: CSARDRGAVFSYEQYF
V gene: TRBV11-3; J gene: TRBJ2-1; clone size: .; D gene: TRBD2; CDR3 DNA: TGTGCCAGCAGCTTGTGGCTTGATCCTTTGACTAGCGGGAGATATGAGCAGTTCTTC; CDR3 protein: CASSLWLDPLTSGRYEQFF
V gene: TRBV2; J gene: TRBJ2-1; clone size: many; D gene: TRBD2; CDR3 DNA: TGTGCCAGCAGTGAGCGGGAGGGCCTCGATGAGCAGTTCTTC; CDR3 protein: CASSEREGLDEQFF
V gene: TRBV27; J gene: TRBJ1-6; clone size: many; D gene: TRBD1; CDR3 DNA: TGTGCCAGCAGTCCTCGGACAGGGGGAGTTGTGCGAAATTCACCCCTCCACTTT; CDR3 protein: CASSPRTGGVVRNSPLHF
V gene: TRBV11-1; J gene: TRBJ2-7; clone size: .; D gene: .; CDR3 DNA: TGTGCCAGCACCTTACGAACTACGGGGATCGATGAGCAGTACTTC; CDR3 protein: CASTLRTTGIDEQYF
V gene: TRBV7-3; J gene: TRBJ2-5; clone size: few; D gene: TRBD2; CDR3 DNA: TGTGCCAGCAGCCCCGTAGGGACGGGGGGAGAGACCCAGTACTTC; CDR3 protein: CASSPVGTGGETQYF
V gene: TRBV19; J gene: TRBJ2-1; clone size: few; D gene: .; CDR3 DNA: TGTGCCAGTAGTATGGAACTACTAGAGATCTCCTACAATGAGCAGTTCTTC; CDR3 protein: CASSMELLEISYNEQFF
V gene: TRBV20-1; J gene: TRBJ2-1; clone size: few; D gene: TRBD2; CDR3 DNA: TGCAGTGCTAGAGCCCTACTAGCGGGAGGGGGAAATGAGCAGTTCTTC; CDR3 protein: CSARALLAGGGNEQFF
V gene: TRBV5-1; J gene: TRBJ2-7; clone size: many; D gene: .; CDR3 DNA: TGCGCCAGCAGCTTGGATGTGGGACGGACCTACGAGCAGTACTTC; CDR3 protein: CASSLDVGRTYEQYF
V gene: TRBV12-3/TRBV12-4; J gene: TRBJ2-3; clone size: .; D gene: TRBD2; CDR3 DNA: TGTGCCAGCAGTCCGGGGGGAGCGCAGTATTTT; CDR3 protein: CASSPGGAQYF
V gene: TRBV6-5; J gene: TRBJ2-7; clone size: .; D gene: TRBD2; CDR3 DNA: TGTGCCAGCAGTTACACCGGGACTAGCTCCTACGAGCAGTACTTC; CDR3 protein: CASSYTGTSSYEQYF
V gene: TRBV12-3/TRBV12-4; J gene: TRBJ2-7; clone size: many; D gene: TRBD2; CDR3 DNA: TGTGCCAGCAGTTTTTGGAGCGGACTAGCGGGACGCTACGAGCAGTACTTC; CDR3 protein: CASSFWSGLAGRYEQYF
V gene: TRBV9; J gene: TRBJ1-6; clone size: many; D gene: .; CDR3 DNA: TGTGCCAGCAGCGTAGCTGAGAGCTCCTATAATTCACCCCTCCACTTT; CDR3 protein: CASSVAESSYNSPLHF
V gene: TRBV6-1; J gene: TRBJ2-2; clone size: .; D gene: TRBD1; CDR3 DNA: TGTGCCAGCAGTGAACCAGGGACAGAAAACACCGGGGAGCTGTTTTTT; CDR3 protein: CASSEPGTENTGELFF
V gene: TRBV11-3; J gene: TRBJ2-3; clone size: many; D gene: .; CDR3 DNA: TGTGCCAGCAGCTTAGGCTGGGATGGGGGCACAGATACGCAGTATTTT; CDR3 protein: CASSLGWDGGTDTQYF
V gene: TRBV2; J gene: TRBJ2-6; clone size: .; D gene: TRBD2; CDR3 DNA: TGTGCCAGCAGTGGGGGGGGGGGGGGGGGGGCCAACGTCCTGACTTTC; CDR3 protein: CASSGGGGGGANVLTF
V gene: TRBV11-2; J gene: TRBJ1-3; clone size: many; D gene: .; CDR3 DNA: TGTGCCAGCAGCTTAGTGGCCAGCTATTTCTCTGGAAACACCATATATTTT; CDR3 protein: CASSLVASYFSGNTIYF
V gene: TRBV28; J gene: TRBJ1-5; clone size: many; D gene: .; CDR3 DNA: TGTGCCAGCAGTTTAATCTGGGATCAGCCCCAGCATTTT; CDR3 protein: CASSLIWDQPQHF
V gene: TRBV27; J gene: TRBJ2-5; clone size: many; D gene: TRBD1; CDR3 DNA: TGTGCCAGCAGTTTATCCTACAGGGGAAGGGGTCAAGAGACCCAGTACTTC; CDR3 protein: CASSLSYRGRGQETQYF
V gene: TRBV7-6; J gene: TRBJ2-5; clone size: many; D gene: TRBD2; CDR3 DNA: TGTGCCAGCGGAAAATCTAGCGGGATGGTGGAGACCCAGTACTTC; CDR3 protein: CASGKSSGMVETQYF
V gene: TRBV11-1; J gene: TRBJ2-5; clone size: .; D gene: TRBD1; CDR3 DNA: TGTGCCAGCAGCGGACGACAGGGGGCAGGGGAGACCCAGTACTTC; CDR3 protein: CASSGRQGAGETQYF
V gene: TRBV4-1; J gene: TRBJ2-7; clone size: few; D gene: .; CDR3 DNA: TGCGCCAGCAGCCAAGTCCCGGGAGTACACAACGAGCAGTACTTC; CDR3 protein: CASSQVPGVHNEQYF
V gene: TRBV27; J gene: TRBJ1-2; clone size: many; D gene: .; CDR3 DNA: TGTGCCAGCAGTTTTGGAGGGTCCATGGGCTACACCTTC; CDR3 protein: CASSFGGSMGYTF
V gene: TRBV28; J gene: TRBJ2-5; clone size: many; D gene: TRBD2; CDR3 DNA: TGTGCCAGCAGTCAACTAGCGGGTCAAGAGACCCAGTACTTC; CDR3 protein: CASSQLAGQETQYF
V gene: TRBV19; J gene: TRBJ2-2; clone size: few; D gene: TRBD1; CDR3 DNA: TGTGCCAGTAGTCGGACAGGGTGGGCCGGGGAGCTGTTTTTT; CDR3 protein: CASSRTGWAGELFF
V gene: TRBV9; J gene: TRBJ2-2; clone size: few; D gene: .; CDR3 DNA: TGTGCCAGCAGCGTAGGGGACGGGGAGCTGTTTTTT; CDR3 protein: CASSVGDGELFF
V gene: TRBV18; J gene: TRBJ1-2; clone size: .; D gene: .; CDR3 DNA: TGTGCCAGCTCACTTGAGACAGGTTCGGGTAACTATGGCTACACCTTC; CDR3 protein: CASSLETGSGNYGYTF
V gene: TRBV27; J gene: TRBJ2-7; clone size: many; D gene: TRBD1; CDR3 DNA: TGTGCCAGCAGTTTATTAACAGGGGACTCCTACGAGCAGTACTTC; CDR3 protein: CASSLLTGDSYEQYF
V gene: TRBV18; J gene: TRBJ2-5; clone size: .; D gene: TRBD2; CDR3 DNA: TGTGCCAGCTCACCATCGACTAGCGGGATTGGCGGCGAGACCCAGTACTTC; CDR3 protein: CASSPSTSGIGGETQYF
V gene: TRBV30; J gene: TRBJ2-1; clone size: once; D gene: .; CDR3 DNA: TGTGCCTGGAGTTCGAGTTACAATGAGCAGTTCTTC; CDR3 protein: CAWSSSYNEQFF
V gene: TRBV15; J gene: TRBJ1-2; clone size: .; D gene: .; CDR3 DNA: TGTGCCATCTCGTATGGGGAGGACGGCTACACCTTC; CDR3 protein: CAISYGEDGYTF
V gene: TRBV19; J gene: TRBJ1-5; clone size: .; D gene: .; CDR3 DNA: TGTGCCAGTACCACGACAGGCCCTAGCAATCAGCCCCAGCATTTT; CDR3 protein: CASTTTGPSNQPQHF
V gene: TRBV4-2; J gene: TRBJ2-7; clone size: few; D gene: .; CDR3 DNA: TGTGCCAGCAGCCAAGATGGCACGGGGAGCTCCTACGAGCAGTACTTC; CDR3 protein: CASSQDGTGSSYEQYF
V gene: TRBV28; J gene: TRBJ2-7; clone size: many; D gene: TRBD2; CDR3 DNA: TGTGCCAGCAGCTCTGGCCGGACTAGTTTCTCCTACGAGCAGTACTTC; CDR3 protein: CASSSGRTSFSYEQYF
V gene: TRBV5-1; J gene: TRBJ2-1; clone size: many; D gene: .; CDR3 DNA: TGCGCCAGCACCGCCGGGGACGGACCGTACAATGAGCAGTTCTTC; CDR3 protein: CASTAGDGPYNEQFF
V gene: TRBV7-9; J gene: TRBJ2-3; clone size: many; D gene: TRBD1; CDR3 DNA: TGTGCCAGCAGCGAAAAGACAGGGCCTAGCACAGATACGCAGTATTTT; CDR3 protein: CASSEKTGPSTDTQYF
V gene: TRBV14; J gene: TRBJ2-7; clone size: .; D gene: .; CDR3 DNA: TGTGCCAGCAGCCAAGAGGCAGGGTGGCACGAGCAGTACTTC; CDR3 protein: CASSQEAGWHEQYF
V gene: TRBV2; J gene: TRBJ2-6; clone size: .; D gene: .; CDR3 DNA: TGTGCCAGCAGCGGTTCAGGGTCTGGGGCCAACGTCCTGACTTTC; CDR3 protein: CASSGSGSGANVLTF
V gene: TRBV20-1; J gene: TRBJ1-5; clone size: many; D gene: TRBD1; CDR3 DNA: TGCAGTGCTAGAGATCCGGGGACAGGGAATCAGCCCCAGCATTTT; CDR3 protein: CSARDPGTGNQPQHF
V gene: TRBV18; J gene: TRBJ2-7; clone size: many; D gene: TRBD2; CDR3 DNA: TGTGCCAGCTCACCTGGAGCGGGAGAGGCGGGCGAGCAGTACTTC; CDR3 protein: CASSPGAGEAGEQYF
V gene: TRBV5-1; J gene: TRBJ2-5; clone size: .; D gene: TRBD1; CDR3 DNA: TGCGCCAGCAGCTTGGCCCCCGGGACAGGGATGGAGACCCAGTACTTC; CDR3 protein: CASSLAPGTGMETQYF
V gene: TRBV3-1; J gene: TRBJ1-1; clone size: many; D gene: .; CDR3 DNA: TGTGCCAGCAGCCAAGAGGGGGGGGCGAACACTGAAGCTTTCTTT; CDR3 protein: CASSQEGGANTEAFF
V gene: TRBV29-1; J gene: TRBJ1-2; clone size: .; D gene: .; CDR3 DNA: TGCAGCGTTGCGCCGACAAGGCCCCCCTATGGCTACACCTTC; CDR3 protein: CSVAPTRPPYGYTF
V gene: TRBV10-3; J gene: TRBJ2-7; clone size: many; D gene: .; CDR3 DNA: TGTGCCATCAGTGAAGAGACCTACGAGCAGTACTTC; CDR3 protein: CAISEETYEQYF
V gene: TRBV18; J gene: TRBJ2-2; clone size: .; D gene: TRBD2; CDR3 DNA: TGTGCCAGCTCACCATCTAGCGGGATTGGGAACACCGGGGAGCTGTTTTTT; CDR3 protein: CASSPSSGIGNTGELFF
V gene: TRBV28; J gene: TRBJ2-1; clone size: many; D gene: .; CDR3 DNA: TGTGCCAGCAGTTCCTCGGGGTCCCCTAGGGAGCAGTTCTTC; CDR3 protein: CASSSSGSPREQFF
V gene: TRBV27; J gene: TRBJ1-2; clone size: .; D gene: .; CDR3 DNA: TGTGCCAGCAGCCTTACAGGGTACTATGGCTACACCTTC; CDR3 protein: CASSLTGYYGYTF
V gene: TRBV4-1; J gene: TRBJ2-1; clone size: .; D gene: TRBD2; CDR3 DNA: TGCGCCAGCAGACAGACTAGCGGGTTTTACAATGAGCAGTTCTTC; CDR3 protein: CASRQTSGFYNEQFF